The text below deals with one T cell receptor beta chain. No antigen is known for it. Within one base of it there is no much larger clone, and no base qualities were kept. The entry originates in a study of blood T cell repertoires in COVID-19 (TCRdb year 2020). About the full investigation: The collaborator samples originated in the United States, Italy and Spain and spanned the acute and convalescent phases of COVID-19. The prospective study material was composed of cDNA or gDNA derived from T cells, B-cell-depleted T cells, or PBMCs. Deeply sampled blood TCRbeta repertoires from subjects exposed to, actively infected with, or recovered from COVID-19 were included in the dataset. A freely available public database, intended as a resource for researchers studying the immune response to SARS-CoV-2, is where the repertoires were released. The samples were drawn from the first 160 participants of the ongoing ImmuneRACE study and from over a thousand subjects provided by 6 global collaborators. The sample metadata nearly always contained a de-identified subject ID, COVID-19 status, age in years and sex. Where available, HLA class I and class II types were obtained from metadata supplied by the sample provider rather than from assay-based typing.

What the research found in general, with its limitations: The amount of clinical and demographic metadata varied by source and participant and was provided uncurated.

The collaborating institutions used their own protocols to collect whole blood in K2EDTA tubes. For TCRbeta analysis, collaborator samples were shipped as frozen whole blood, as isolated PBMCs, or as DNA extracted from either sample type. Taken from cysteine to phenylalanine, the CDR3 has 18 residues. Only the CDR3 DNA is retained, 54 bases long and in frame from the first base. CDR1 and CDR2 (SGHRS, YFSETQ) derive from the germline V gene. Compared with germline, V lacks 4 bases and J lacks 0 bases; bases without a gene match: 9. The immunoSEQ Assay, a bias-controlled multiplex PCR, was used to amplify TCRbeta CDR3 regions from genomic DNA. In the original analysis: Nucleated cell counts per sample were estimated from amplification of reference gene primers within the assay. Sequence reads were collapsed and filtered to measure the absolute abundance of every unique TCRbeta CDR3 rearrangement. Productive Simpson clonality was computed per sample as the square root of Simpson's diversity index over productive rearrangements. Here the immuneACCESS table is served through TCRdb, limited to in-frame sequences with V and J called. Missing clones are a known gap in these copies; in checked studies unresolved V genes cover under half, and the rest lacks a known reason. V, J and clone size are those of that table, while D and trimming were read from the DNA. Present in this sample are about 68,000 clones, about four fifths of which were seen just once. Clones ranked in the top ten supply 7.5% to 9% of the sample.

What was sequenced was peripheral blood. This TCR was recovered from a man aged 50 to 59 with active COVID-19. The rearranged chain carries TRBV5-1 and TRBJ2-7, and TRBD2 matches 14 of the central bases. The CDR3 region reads CASSPRLAGGPNSYEQYF. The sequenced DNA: TGCGCCAGCAGCCCTCGACTAGCGGGAGGGCCAAACTCCTACGAGCAGTACTTC.